This TCR beta chain came from a study of blood T cell repertoires in COVID-19. In the study overall: From the United States, Italy and Spain came samples of acute and convalescent COVID-19.

As originally analysed: It was from reference gene primer amplification that nucleated cell counts were estimated. Only in-frame clones appear in the TCRdb table, and some are missing; sequencing was by immunoSEQ multiplex PCR. The V and J calls and clone size were taken over from that table, and D and trimming were inferred from the DNA. The table lists about 83,000 clones, around 80% of them singletons. The length of the CDR3 is 15 residues. The V segment lost 4 bases and the J segment 3 bases; nucleotides outside the gene matches: 8. Per the germline V gene, CDR1 is MNHNY and CDR2 is SVGAGI (reference sequence).

The chain is built from TRBV6-6 and TRBJ1-2; 7 bases fit TRBD1. This clonotype was sampled from a woman older than 75 with active or convalescent COVID-19. Sequenced material: peripheral blood. CDR3 in DNA: TGTGCCAGCAGTTTGGGACAGCCCAGAGACTATGGCTACACCTTC. Protein sequence: CASSLGQPRDYGYTF.